This T cell receptor beta chain came from a study of molecular identifiers for immune sequencing clone quantification. This clonotype was seen a handful of times. Its antigen remains unknown. Overall study results and limits: Amid some 1 million naive cells, spiked Jurkat TCR RNA from one cell was reportedly still detectable.

CDR1 is SGHDT and CDR2 is YYEEEE in the germline V gene. This CDR3 has 13 residues. V lost 2 bases, J lost 7 bases, and 10 bases lay in between. Each CDR3 protein is one row after TCRdb ran MiXCR on the PCR reads. Counted here are about 510,000 distinct CDR3 sequences, about 21% occurring once; the ten biggest clones make up approximately 0.8%. Sorted naive CD8 T cells, roughly 17,000 to 1,100,000, were sequenced from 10%, 30% or 50% RNA. The specimen sequenced was naive CD8+ T cells from blood, with Jurkat cell RNA spiked in. Subset here: FACS-sorted CD8+CD4-CCR7+CD45RA+ naive T cells. This TCR was sampled from a human donor in good health. Some libraries in this study had Jurkat cell RNA spiked in. The rearrangement joins TRBV5-6 to TRBJ1-5; the D gene is possibly TRBD1 (6 bases). The CDR3 nucleotides are TGTGCCAGCAGCTTACAGGGCCGCCAGCCCCAGCATTTT. Encoded protein: CASSLQGRQPQHF.